This TCR beta chain was recorded in a study of blood T cell repertoires in COVID-19 (dated by TCRdb to 2018 to 2021). With regard to the full study: The collaborator samples originated in the United States, Italy and Spain and spanned the acute and convalescent phases of COVID-19. The material from the prospective study consisted of cDNA or gDNA derived from T cells, B-cell-depleted T cells, or PBMCs. Deeply sampled blood TCRbeta repertoires from subjects exposed to, actively infected with, or recovered from COVID-19 were included in the dataset. The repertoires were released in a freely available public database meant as a resource for research on the immune response to SARS-CoV-2. Samples came from the ongoing ImmuneRACE study (first 160 participants) plus 1,254 subjects from 6 global collaborators. Sample metadata almost always included a de-identified subject ID, COVID-19 status, age in years and sex. Where available, HLA class I and class II types were obtained from metadata supplied by the sample provider rather than from assay-based typing. Paper-wide results and their limitations: How much clinical and demographic metadata was included differed by source and by participant, and the metadata was provided uncurated.

Enrolling through a virtual design, the prospective study's participants ranged in age from roughly 18 to 89 years and lived across around 25 United States geographic areas. To assign participants to cohorts, the prospective study relied on clinical history that participants themselves reported in a screening survey and a study questionnaire. Exposed participants had been in contact with someone with a PCR-confirmed or clinician-diagnosed COVID-19 case within 2 weeks of study entry. In the prospective study, whole blood, serum and a nasopharyngeal or oropharyngeal swab were collected from each participant by mobile phlebotomists. Over a roughly 2-month period, participants in the prospective study had the option of providing additional blood draws and questionnaires. Before DNA extraction, blood samples from the prospective study were shipped at room temperature or frozen. TCRbeta CDR3 regions were amplified from genomic DNA using the immunoSEQ Assay, a bias-controlled multiplex PCR. The study's processing was this. Nucleated cell counts per sample were estimated from amplification of reference gene primers within the assay. Sequence reads were collapsed and filtered to measure the absolute abundance of every unique TCRbeta CDR3 rearrangement. Productive Simpson clonality was computed per sample as the square root of Simpson's diversity index over productive rearrangements. TCRdb re-hosts the immuneACCESS table, in-frame sequences only. Its copies lack some clones; in the studies checked, an unresolved V gene accounts for under half of them, and the cause for the rest is not known. V and J calls and clone size are those listed in that table; D and trimming were worked out from the DNA. Here the sample has about 220,000 clones; around 91% occur a single time. The ten largest clones represent over 12% of the sample.

Points on this clone: What this receptor recognizes is not known. The record has no base qualities; no much larger clone is one base away.

The cysteine opens and the phenylalanine closes a CDR3 of 11 amino acids. Just the 33-base CDR3 DNA is kept, in frame starting at base 1. Between the V and J ends, shortened by 2 bases and 5 bases respectively, the junction contains 3 bases. CDR1 and CDR2 (SEHNR, FQNEAQ) derive from the germline V gene (reference sequence). The chain couples TRBV7-9 to TRBJ1-1; the D gene assignment is ambiguous. The TCR sequence derives from a man aged 25 to 45 who had been exposed to COVID-19. The source material was PBMCs or T cells enriched from blood (not recorded which). The nucleotide sequence is TGTGCCAGCAGCTTAACTACTGAAGCTTTCTTT. Its protein is CASSLTTEAFF.